This T cell receptor beta chain was sequenced in a study of cytomegalovirus exposure and HLA in healthy donors. Study-level information: The early release's HLA-typed donors yielded about 85 million unique TCRs. Whole-study results and caveats: In a later analysis, HLA-associated TCR beta chains were more clonally expanded than equally common others.

Both 60 Vbeta primers and 13 Jbeta primers went into the PCR. Assay: immunoSEQ multiplex PCR; the TCRdb copy retains only in-frame clones and omits some. The sample lists nearly 110,000 clones, 81% occurring once. The V gene's germline CDR1 is SGHDN and CDR2 FVKESK. The CDR3 runs 14 residues. V was pared by 8 bases and J by 2 bases, with 8 bases of the junction left unmatched. This clone was recorded a few times. As yet, its antigen is unknown. Sequenced: PBMCs. The origin of this receptor is a man aged 25-40 years in good health and CMV-seronegative. The chain is built from TRBV14 and TRBJ1-2, with 7 bases lining up with TRBD1. The CDR3 sequence: CASYRTGENYGYTF. CDR3 coding DNA: TGTGCCAGCTATCGGACAGGAGAGAACTATGGCTACACCTTC.